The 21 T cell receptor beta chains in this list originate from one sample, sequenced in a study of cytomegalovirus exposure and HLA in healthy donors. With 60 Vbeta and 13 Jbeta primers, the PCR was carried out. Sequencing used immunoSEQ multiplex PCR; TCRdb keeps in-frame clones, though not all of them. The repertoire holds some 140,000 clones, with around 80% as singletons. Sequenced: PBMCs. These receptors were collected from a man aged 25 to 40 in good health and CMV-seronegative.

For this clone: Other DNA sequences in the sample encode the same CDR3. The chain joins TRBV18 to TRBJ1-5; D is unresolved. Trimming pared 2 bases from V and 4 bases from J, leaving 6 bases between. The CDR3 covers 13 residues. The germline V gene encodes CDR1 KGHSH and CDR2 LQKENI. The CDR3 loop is CASSPGENQPQHF. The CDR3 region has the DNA TGTGCCAGCTCACCAGGTGAGAATCAGCCCCAGCATTTT.

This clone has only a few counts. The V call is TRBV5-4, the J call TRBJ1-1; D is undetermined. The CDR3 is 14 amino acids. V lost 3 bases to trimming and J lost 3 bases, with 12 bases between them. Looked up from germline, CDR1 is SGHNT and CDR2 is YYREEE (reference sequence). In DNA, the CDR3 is TGTGCCAGCAGCTCCAAATGGGCTGACACTGAAGCTTTCTTT. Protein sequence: CASSSKWADTEAFF.

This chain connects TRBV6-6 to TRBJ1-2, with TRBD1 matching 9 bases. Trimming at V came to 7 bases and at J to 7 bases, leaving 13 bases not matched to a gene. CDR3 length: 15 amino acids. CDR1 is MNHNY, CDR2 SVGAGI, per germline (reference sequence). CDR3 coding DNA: TGTGCCAGCAAACTAAGGGACAGGGCGGCGGGTGGCTACACCTTC. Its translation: CASKLRDRAAGGYTF.

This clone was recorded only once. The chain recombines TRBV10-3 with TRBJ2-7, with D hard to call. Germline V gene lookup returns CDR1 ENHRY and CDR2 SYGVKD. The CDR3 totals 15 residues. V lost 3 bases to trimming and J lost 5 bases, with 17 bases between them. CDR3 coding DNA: TGTGCCATCAGTGATAAGGCGGCCTCCAGCCACGAGCAGTACTTC. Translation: CAISDKAASSHEQYF.

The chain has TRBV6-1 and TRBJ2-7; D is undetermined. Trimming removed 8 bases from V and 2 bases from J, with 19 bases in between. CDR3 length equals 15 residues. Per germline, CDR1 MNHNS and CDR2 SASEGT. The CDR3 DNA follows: TGTGCCAGCCCGAAGGCAGGATCCTTGGCCTACGAGCAGTACTTC. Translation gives CASPKAGSLAYEQYF.

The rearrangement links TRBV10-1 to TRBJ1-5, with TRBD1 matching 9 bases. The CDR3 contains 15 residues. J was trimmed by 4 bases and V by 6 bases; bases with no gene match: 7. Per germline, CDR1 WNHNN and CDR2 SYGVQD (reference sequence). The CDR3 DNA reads TGCGCCAGCAGGACAGGGGGAGGTTATAATCAGCCCCAGCATTTT. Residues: CASRTGGGYNQPQHF.

CDR3 residues: CAWKFLSGYTEAFF. The CDR3 DNA reads TGTGCCTGGAAATTTTTATCGGGATACACTGAAGCTTTCTTT. V and J are TRBV30 and TRBJ1-1, with D unresolved. This CDR3 region has 14 residues. Between the trimmed V and J ends, which lost 4 bases and 3 bases, there was a span of 15 bases. Germline CDR1 reads GTSNPN; CDR2 reads SVGIG (reference sequence). Full variable domain (remainder filled in from reference TRBV30 and TRBJ1-1): SQTIHQWPATLVQPVGSPLSLECTVEGTSNPNLYWYRQAAGRGLQLLFYSVGIGQISSEVPQNLSASRPQDRQFILSSKKLLLSDSGFYLCAWKFLSGYTEAFFGQGTRLTVV.

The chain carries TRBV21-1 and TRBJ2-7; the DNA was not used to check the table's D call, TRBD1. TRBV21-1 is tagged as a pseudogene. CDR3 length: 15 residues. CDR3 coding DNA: TGTGCCAGCAGCGCAGGGACAGGGCAATTGTACGAGCAGTACTTC. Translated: CASSAGTGQLYEQYF.

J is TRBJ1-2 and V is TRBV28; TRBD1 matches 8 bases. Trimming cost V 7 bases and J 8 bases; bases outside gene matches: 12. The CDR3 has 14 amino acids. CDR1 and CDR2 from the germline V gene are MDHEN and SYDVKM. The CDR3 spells CASTLPGGVKGYTF. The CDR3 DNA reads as TGTGCCAGCACCCTACCAGGGGGCGTGAAAGGCTACACCTTC.

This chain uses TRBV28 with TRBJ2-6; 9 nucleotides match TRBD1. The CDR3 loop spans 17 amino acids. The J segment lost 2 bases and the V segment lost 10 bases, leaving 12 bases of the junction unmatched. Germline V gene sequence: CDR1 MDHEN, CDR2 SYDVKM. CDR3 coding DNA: TGTGCCACCAAGTCCCGGACAGGGGTAACTGGGGCCAACGTCCTGACTTTC. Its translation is CATKSRTGVTGANVLTF.

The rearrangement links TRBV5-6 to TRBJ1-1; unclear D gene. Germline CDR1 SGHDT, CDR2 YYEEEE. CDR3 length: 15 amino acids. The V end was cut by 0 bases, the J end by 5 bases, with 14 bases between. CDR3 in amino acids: CASSLDGGIGTEAFF. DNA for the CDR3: TGTGCCAGCAGCTTGGATGGAGGAATAGGAACTGAAGCTTTCTTT. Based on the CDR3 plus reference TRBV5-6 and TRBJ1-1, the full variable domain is DAGVTQSPTHLIKTRGQQVTLRCSPKSGHDTVSWYQQALGQGPQFIFQYYEEEERQRGNFPDRFSGHQFPNYSSELNVNALLLGDSALYLCASSLDGGIGTEAFFGQGTRLTVV.

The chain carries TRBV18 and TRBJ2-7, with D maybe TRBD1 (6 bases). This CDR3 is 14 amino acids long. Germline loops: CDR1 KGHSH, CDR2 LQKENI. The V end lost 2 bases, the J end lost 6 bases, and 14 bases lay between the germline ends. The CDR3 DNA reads TGTGCCAGCTCACCATCACAGGGTTCGGGCGAGCAGTACTTC. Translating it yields CASSPSQGSGEQYF.

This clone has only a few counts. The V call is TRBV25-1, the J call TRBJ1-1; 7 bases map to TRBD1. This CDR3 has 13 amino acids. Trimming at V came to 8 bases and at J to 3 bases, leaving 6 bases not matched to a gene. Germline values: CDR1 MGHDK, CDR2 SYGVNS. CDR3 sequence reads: CASGDSLYTEAFF. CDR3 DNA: TGTGCCAGCGGGGACAGCTTGTACACTGAAGCTTTCTTT. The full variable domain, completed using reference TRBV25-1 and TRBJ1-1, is EADIYQTPRYLVIGTGKKITLECSQTMGHDKMYWYQQDPGMELHLIHYSYGVNSTEKGDLSSESTVSRIRTEHFPLTLESARPSHTSQYLCASGDSLYTEAFFGQGTRLTVV.

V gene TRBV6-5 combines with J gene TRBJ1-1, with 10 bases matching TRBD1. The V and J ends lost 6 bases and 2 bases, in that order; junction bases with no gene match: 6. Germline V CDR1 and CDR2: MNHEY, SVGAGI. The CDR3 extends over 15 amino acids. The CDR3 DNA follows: TGTGCCAGCAGGTATCGGGACAGGGGAAACACTGAAGCTTTCTTT. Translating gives CASRYRDRGNTEAFF.

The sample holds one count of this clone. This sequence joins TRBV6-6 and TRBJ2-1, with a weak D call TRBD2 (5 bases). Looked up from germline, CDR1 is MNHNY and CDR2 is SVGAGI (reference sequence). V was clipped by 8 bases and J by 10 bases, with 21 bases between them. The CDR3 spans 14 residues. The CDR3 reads CASLRETRRAEQFF. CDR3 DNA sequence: TGTGCCAGCTTAAGGGAGACGCGGCGGGCGGAGCAGTTCTTC.

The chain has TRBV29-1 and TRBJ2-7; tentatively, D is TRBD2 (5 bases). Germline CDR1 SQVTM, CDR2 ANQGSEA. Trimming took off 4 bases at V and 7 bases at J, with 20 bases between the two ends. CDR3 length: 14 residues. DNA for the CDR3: TGCAGCGTTGCTGGGATGATGAGGGATGGGGAGCAGTACTTC. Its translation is CSVAGMMRDGEQYF.

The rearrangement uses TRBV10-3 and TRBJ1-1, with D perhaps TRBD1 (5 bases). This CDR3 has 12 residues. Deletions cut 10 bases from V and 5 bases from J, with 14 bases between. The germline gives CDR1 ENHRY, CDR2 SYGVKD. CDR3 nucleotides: TGTGCCACCTTATCAGGGTCAACTGAAGCTTTCTTT. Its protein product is CATLSGSTEAFF.

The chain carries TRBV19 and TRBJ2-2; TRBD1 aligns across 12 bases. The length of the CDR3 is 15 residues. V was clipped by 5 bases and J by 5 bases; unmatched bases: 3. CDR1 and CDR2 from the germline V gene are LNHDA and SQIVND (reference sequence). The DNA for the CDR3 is TGTGCCAGTAGTGGGACAGGGGGCTGGACCGGGGAGCTGTTTTTT. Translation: CASSGTGGWTGELFF.

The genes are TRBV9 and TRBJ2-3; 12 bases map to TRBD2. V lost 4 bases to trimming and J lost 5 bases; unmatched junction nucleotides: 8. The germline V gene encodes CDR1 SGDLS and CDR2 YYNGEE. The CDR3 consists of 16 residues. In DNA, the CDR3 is TGTGCCAGCAGCCCCAGGCTAGCGGGAGGGGGAGATACGCAGTATTTT. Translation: CASSPRLAGGGDTQYF.

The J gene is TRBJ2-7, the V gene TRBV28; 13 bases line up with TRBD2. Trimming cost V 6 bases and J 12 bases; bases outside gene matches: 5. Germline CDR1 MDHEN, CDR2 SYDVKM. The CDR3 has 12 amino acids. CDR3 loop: CASRGLAGIVYF. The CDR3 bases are TGTGCCAGCAGGGGACTAGCGGGGATCGTGTACTTC.

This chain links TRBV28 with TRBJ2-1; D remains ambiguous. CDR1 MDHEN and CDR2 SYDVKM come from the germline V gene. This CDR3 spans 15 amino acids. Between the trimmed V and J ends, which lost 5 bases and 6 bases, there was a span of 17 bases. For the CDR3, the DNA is TGTGCCAGCAGTCCCCATCTAGTCTTAGTCAATGAGCAGTTCTTC. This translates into CASSPHLVLVNEQFF.